This TCR beta chain appears in the sequencing data of a study of blood T cell repertoires in COVID-19 (dated by TCRdb to 2020 to 2021). Describing the broader study: Samples from collaborators originated in the United States, Italy and Spain and spanned both the acute and convalescent phases of COVID-19. The prospective study material was composed of cDNA or gDNA derived from T cells, B-cell-depleted T cells, or PBMCs. Subjects who had been exposed to COVID-19, were actively infected with it, or had recovered from it provided the deeply sampled blood TCRbeta repertoires that made up the dataset. The repertoires were released in a freely available public database meant as a resource for research on the immune response to SARS-CoV-2. Samples came from the ongoing ImmuneRACE study (first 160 participants) plus 1,254 subjects from 6 global collaborators. The sample metadata nearly always contained a de-identified subject ID, COVID-19 status, age in years and sex. Where available, HLA class I and class II types were obtained from metadata supplied by the sample provider rather than from assay-based typing. General study outcomes and caveats: The amount of clinical and demographic metadata varied by source and participant and was provided uncurated.

Turning to this clone: There is no known antigen for this receptor. No much larger clone exists at a distance of one base, and base qualities are not known.

Per the germline V gene, SGHRS is the CDR1 and YFSETQ is the CDR2. The CDR3 sequence holds 16 residues, the cysteine and phenylalanine included. The sequence is cut down to CDR3 DNA, 48 bases in frame from base 1. The junction shows trimming of 4 bases on V and 4 bases on J, and the gene matches do not reach 12 bases of it. TCRbeta CDR3 regions were amplified from genomic DNA using the immunoSEQ Assay, a bias-controlled multiplex PCR. The authors' analysis ran thus. The number of nucleated cells in each sample was estimated from the amplification of reference gene primers within the assay. To quantify the absolute abundance of each unique TCRbeta CDR3 rearrangement, sequence reads were collapsed and filtered. Productive Simpson clonality was computed per sample as the square root of Simpson's diversity index over productive rearrangements. TCRdb re-hosts the immuneACCESS table, in-frame sequences only. Its copies lack some clones; in the studies checked, an unresolved V gene accounts for under half of them, and the cause for the rest is not known. V and J calls and clone size come straight from that table; D and trimming were deduced from the DNA. The sample table contains roughly 260,000 clones; only one count was recorded for more than 85% of them. The ten top clones hold around 2.5% of the sample.

In Seattle, one collaborating source enrolled patients while the infection was active and tracked those patients longitudinally over the course of disease. Collaborating institutions collected whole blood in K2EDTA tubes following their own protocols. For TCRbeta analysis, collaborators shipped samples in one of three forms: frozen whole blood, isolated PBMCs, or DNA extracted from either of those sample types. The sequencing input was peripheral blood. Here the chain combines TRBV5-1 and TRBJ2-5; 8 bases in the middle match TRBD2. The receptor was derived from a person under 35 with COVID-19, enrolled during active disease. For the CDR3, the sequence is CASSLTAGVPGETQYF. The bases are TGCGCCAGCAGCCTGACAGCGGGAGTACCCGGAGAGACCCAGTACTTC.